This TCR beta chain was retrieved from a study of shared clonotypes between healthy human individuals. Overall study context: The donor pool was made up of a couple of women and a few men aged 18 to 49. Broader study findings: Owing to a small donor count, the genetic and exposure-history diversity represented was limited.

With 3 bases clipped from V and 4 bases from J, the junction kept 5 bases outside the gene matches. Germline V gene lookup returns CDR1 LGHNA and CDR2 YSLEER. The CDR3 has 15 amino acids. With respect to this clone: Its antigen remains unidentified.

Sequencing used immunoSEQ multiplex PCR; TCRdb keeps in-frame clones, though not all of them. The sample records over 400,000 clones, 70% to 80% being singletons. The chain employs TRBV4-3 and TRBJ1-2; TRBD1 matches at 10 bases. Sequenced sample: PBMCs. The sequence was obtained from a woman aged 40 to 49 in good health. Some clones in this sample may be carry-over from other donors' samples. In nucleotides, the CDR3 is TGCGCCAGCAGCCACCCGAGGGACAGGGGCTATGGCTACACCTTC. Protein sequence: CASSHPRDRGYGYTF.